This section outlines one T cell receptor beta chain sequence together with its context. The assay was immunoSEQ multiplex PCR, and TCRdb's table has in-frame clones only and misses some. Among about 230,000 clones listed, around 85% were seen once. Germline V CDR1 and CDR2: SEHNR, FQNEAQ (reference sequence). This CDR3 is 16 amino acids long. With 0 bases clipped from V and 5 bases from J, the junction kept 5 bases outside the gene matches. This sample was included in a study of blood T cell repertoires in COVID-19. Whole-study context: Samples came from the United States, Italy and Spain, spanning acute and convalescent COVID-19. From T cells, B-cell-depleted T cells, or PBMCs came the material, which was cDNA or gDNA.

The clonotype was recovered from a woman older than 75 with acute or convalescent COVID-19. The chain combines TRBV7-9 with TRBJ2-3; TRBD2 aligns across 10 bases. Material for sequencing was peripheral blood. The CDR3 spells CASSLASASGGDTQYF. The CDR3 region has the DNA TGTGCCAGCAGCTTAGCGTCGGCTAGCGGGGGAGATACGCAGTATTTT.